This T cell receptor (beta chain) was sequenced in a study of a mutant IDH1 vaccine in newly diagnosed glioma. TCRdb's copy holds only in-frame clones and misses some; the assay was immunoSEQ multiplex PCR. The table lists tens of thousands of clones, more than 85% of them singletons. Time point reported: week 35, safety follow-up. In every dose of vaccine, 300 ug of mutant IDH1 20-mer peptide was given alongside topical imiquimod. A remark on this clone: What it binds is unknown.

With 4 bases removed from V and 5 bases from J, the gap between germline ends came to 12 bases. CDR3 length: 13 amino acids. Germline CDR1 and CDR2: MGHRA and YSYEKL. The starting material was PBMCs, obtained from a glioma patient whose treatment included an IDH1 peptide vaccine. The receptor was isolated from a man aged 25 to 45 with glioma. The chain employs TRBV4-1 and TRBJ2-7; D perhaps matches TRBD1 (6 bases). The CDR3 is CASSRWTADEQYF. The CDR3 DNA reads TGCGCCAGCAGCCGTTGGACAGCGGACGAGCAGTACTTC.